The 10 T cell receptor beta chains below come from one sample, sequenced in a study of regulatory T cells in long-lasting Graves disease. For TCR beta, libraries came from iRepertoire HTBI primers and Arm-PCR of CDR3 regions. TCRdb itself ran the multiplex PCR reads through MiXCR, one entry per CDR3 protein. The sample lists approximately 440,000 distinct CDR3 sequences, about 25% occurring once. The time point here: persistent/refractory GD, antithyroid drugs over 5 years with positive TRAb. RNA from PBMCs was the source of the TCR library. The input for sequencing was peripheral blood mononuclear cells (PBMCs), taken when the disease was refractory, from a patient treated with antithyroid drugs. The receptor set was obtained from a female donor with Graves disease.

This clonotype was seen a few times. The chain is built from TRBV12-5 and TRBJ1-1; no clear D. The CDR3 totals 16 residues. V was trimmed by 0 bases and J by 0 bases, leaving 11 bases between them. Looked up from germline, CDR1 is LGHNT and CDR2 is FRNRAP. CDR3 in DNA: TGTGCTAGTGGTTTGGTAGTGGGGAGCTTGAACACTGAAGCTTTCTTT. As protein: CASGLVVGSLNTEAFF.

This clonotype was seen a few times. The CDR3, as DNA: TGTGCCTGGAGTGGGGCGAGGCAGCTAAGCAATCAGCCCCAGCATTTT. It encodes CAWSGARQLSNQPQHF. The gene calls are TRBV30 and TRBJ1-5; the D is unclear. The V end was cut by 1 base, the J end by 1 base, with 14 bases between. Germline V gene data show CDR1 as GTSNPN and CDR2 as SVGIG (reference sequence). The CDR3 has 16 residues.

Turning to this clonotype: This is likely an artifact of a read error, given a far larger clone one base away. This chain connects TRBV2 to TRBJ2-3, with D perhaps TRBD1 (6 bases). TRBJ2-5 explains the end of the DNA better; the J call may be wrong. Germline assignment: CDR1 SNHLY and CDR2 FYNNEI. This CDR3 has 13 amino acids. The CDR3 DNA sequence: TGTGCCAGCACCGGACAGTTTGAAGGGACCCAGTACTTC. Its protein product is CASTGQFEGTQYF.

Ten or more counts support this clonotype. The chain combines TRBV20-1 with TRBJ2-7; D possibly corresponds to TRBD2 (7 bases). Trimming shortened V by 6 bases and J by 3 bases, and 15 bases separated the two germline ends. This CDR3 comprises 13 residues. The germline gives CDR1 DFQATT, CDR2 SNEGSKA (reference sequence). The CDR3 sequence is CSAPRGGNYEQYF. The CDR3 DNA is TGCAGTGCCCCAAGGGGGGGGAACTACGAGCAGTACTTC.

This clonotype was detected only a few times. The CDR3 protein is CASSHPSRGLYEQYF. CDR3 sequence (DNA): TGTGCCAGCAGCCACCCGTCTCGCGGGCTTTACGAGCAGTACTTC. The rearrangement joins TRBV3-1 to TRBJ2-7; D possibly corresponds to TRBD2 (5 bases). The CDR3 is 15 residues long. The ends were cut back, 3 bases at V and 4 bases at J, with 16 bases in the middle. Per germline, CDR1 LGHDT and CDR2 YNNKEL (reference sequence).

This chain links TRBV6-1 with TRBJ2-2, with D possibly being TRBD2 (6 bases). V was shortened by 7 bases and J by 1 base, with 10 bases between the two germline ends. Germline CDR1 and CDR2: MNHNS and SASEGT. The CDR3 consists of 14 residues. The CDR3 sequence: CASTNGRNTGELFF. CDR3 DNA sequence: TGTGCCAGCACCAACGGGAGGAACACCGGGGAGCTGTTTTTT.

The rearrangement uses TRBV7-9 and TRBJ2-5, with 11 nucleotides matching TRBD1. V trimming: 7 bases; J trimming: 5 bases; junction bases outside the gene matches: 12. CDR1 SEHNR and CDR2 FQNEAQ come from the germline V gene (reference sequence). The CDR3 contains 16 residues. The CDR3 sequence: CASTPSGQGAGETQYF. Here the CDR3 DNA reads TGTGCCAGCACCCCATCCGGACAGGGGGCAGGGGAGACCCAGTACTTC.

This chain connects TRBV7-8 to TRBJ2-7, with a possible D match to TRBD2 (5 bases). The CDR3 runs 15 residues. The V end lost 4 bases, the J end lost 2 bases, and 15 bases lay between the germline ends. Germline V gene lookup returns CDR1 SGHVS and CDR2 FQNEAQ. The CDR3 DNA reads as TGTGCCAGCAGCTCCGCGGGTGGGGTAACCTACGAGCAGTACTTC. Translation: CASSSAGGVTYEQYF. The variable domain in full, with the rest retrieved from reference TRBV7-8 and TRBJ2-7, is GAGVSQSPRYKVAKRGQDVALRCDPISGHVSLFWYQQALGQGPEFLTYFQNEAQLDKSGLPSDRFFAERPEGSVSTLKIQRTQQEDSAVYLCASSSAGGVTYEQYFGPGTRLTVT.

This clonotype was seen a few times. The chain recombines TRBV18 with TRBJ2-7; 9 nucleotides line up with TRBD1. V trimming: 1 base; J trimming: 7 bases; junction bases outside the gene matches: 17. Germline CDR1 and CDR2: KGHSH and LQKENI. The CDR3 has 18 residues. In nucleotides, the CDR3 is TGTGCCAGCTCACCACTAGGGGCTGCGACAGGGGGGACGGGGGAGCAGTACTTC. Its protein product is CASSPLGAATGGTGEQYF. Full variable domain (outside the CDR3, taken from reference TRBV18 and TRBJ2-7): NAGVMQNPRHLVRRRGQEARLRCSPMKGHSHVYWYRQLPEEGLKFMVYLQKENIIDESGMPKERFSAEFPKEGPSILRIQQVVRGDSAAYFCASSPLGAATGGTGEQYFGPGTRLTVT.

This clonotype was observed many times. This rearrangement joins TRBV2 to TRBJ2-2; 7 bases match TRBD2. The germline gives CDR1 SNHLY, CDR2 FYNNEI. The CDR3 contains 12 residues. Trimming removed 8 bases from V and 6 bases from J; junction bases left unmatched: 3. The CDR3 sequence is CASGGEAGELFF. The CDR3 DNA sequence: TGTGCCAGCGGGGGGGAGGCCGGGGAGCTGTTTTTT.